Below are 28 T cell receptor beta chains sequenced from a single sample in a study of cytomegalovirus exposure and HLA in healthy donors. PCR was performed using 60 Vbeta and 13 Jbeta primers. TCRdb's table, derived via immunoSEQ multiplex PCR, lists solely in-frame clones and lacks some. The table records some 130,000 clones, approximately 79% of them present only once. Sequences were obtained from PBMCs. Receptor source: a young man in good health and CMV-seronegative.

This sequence joins TRBV2 and TRBJ2-5, with D perhaps matching TRBD2 (6 bases). CDR3 size: 16 residues. The V end lost 9 bases, the J end lost 5 bases, and 25 bases lay between the germline ends. Germline V gene lookup returns CDR1 SNHLY and CDR2 FYNNEI. CDR3 in DNA: TGTGCCAGATCTAGACCTAATCACCTTCGGGAGGAGACCCAGTACTTC. Translated: CARSRPNHLREETQYF. The full variable domain, its missing parts supplied by reference TRBV2 and TRBJ2-5, is EPEVTQTPSHQVTQMGQEVILRCVPISNHLYFYWYRQILGQKVEFLVSFYNNEISEKSEIFDDQFSVERPDGSNFTLKIRSTKLEDSAMYFCARSRPNHLREETQYFGPGTRLLVL.

V usage is TRBV7-8 and J usage is TRBJ2-7, with D maybe TRBD2 (5 bases). The CDR3 runs 14 residues. Trimming stripped 3 bases from V and 0 bases from J, with 9 bases between. Germline V gene lookup returns CDR1 SGHVS and CDR2 FQNEAQ. CDR3 sequence (DNA): TGTGCCAGCAGCTTCGGACTGAACTCCTACGAGCAGTACTTC. As protein: CASSFGLNSYEQYF.

This clone was counted once. The chain links TRBV6-5 to TRBJ2-1; 8 nucleotides line up with TRBD1. The germline gives CDR1 MNHEY, CDR2 SVGAGI. The trim removed 5 bases at V and 4 bases at J, leaving 1 base unmatched. The CDR3 length is 13 residues. The CDR3, as DNA: TGTGCCAGCAGTCGGACAGGGTACAATGAGCAGTTCTTC. It encodes CASSRTGYNEQFF.

The V gene is TRBV30, the J gene TRBJ1-5; possible D gene TRBD1, 6 bases. The V gene's germline CDR1 is GTSNPN and CDR2 SVGIG (reference sequence). This CDR3 is 15 amino acids long. Trimming took 3 bases from V and 1 from J, leaving 13 bases between them. In DNA, the CDR3 is TGTGCCTGGAGCCCAGGGGCGCGGAGCAATCAGCCCCAGCATTTT. Translating gives CAWSPGARSNQPQHF.

The J gene is TRBJ1-1, the V gene TRBV27, with D unresolved. CDR3 length: 14 amino acids. The V end was cut by 8 bases, the J end by 7 bases, with 20 bases between. In germline, CDR1 is MNHEY, CDR2 SMNVEV (reference sequence). For the CDR3, the DNA is TGTGCCAGCCGAACCCTAGAGGGAATCGGTGAAGCTTTCTTT. This encodes CASRTLEGIGEAFF.

The chain uses TRBV19 and TRBJ1-3; no definite D call. The CDR3 is 16 residues long. CDR1 is LNHDA and CDR2 is SQIVND in the germline V gene (reference sequence). V was trimmed by 0 bases and J by 0 bases, leaving 9 bases between them. CDR3 sequence reads: CASSIDGRFSGNTIYF. CDR3 bases: TGTGCCAGTAGTATAGATGGCAGATTCTCTGGAAACACCATATATTTT. The complete variable domain, with remaining parts taken from reference TRBV19 and TRBJ1-3, reads DGGITQSPKYLFRKEGQNVTLSCEQNLNHDAMYWYRQDPGQGLRLIYYSQIVNDFQKGDIAEGYSVSREKKESFPLTVTSAQKNPTAFYLCASSIDGRFSGNTIYFGEGSWLTVV.

This chain's CDR3 is CASSWTENYGYTF. Here the CDR3 DNA reads TGTGCCAGCAGTTGGACAGAAAACTATGGCTACACCTTC. The rearrangement links TRBV2 to TRBJ1-2, with D perhaps matching TRBD1 (6 bases). Trimming left V 5 bases short and J 2 bases short, with 9 bases between. The CDR3 has 13 residues. Germline V gene sequence: CDR1 SNHLY, CDR2 FYNNEI.

The chain uses TRBV16 and TRBJ1-1; maybe TRBD1 (6 bases). The CDR3 runs 16 residues. The V and J ends lost 0 bases and 5 bases respectively, with 16 bases between them. Germline loops: CDR1 KGHSY, CDR2 FQNENV. CDR3 DNA: TGTGCCAGCAGCCAATCTGTCGGGGGGCCCGGAACTGAAGCTTTCTTT. Protein: CASSQSVGGPGTEAFF.

The chain recombines TRBV18 with TRBJ2-3; D gene uncertain. From germline, CDR1 is KGHSH and CDR2 LQKENI. This CDR3 is 13 amino acids long. V shed 3 bases and J shed 0 bases, with 4 bases lying between them. DNA of the CDR3: TGTGCCAGCTCACCGGCTAGCACAGATACGCAGTATTTT. It specifies CASSPASTDTQYF.

The V and J genes are TRBV11-2 and TRBJ2-7; a possible D gene is TRBD1 (6 bases). The germline CDR1 and CDR2 sequences are SGHAT and FQNNGV. The CDR3 runs to 19 residues. Trimming took 7 bases from V and 3 from J, leaving 31 bases between them. The CDR3 loop is CASKDYPPIQGHLLYEQYF. CDR3 nucleotides: TGTGCCAGCAAGGATTACCCCCCAATACAGGGACACTTACTCTACGAGCAGTACTTC.

This clone was seen only a few times. The rearrangement links TRBV4-3 to TRBJ1-4; D is unresolved. There are 15 residues in the CDR3. V was trimmed by 3 bases and J by 8 bases, leaving 16 bases between them. Germline V CDR1 and CDR2: LGHNA, YSLEER. The CDR3 bases are TGCGCCAGCAGCCAGGTCCTGGAGGTTTGGGAAAAACTGTTTTTT. As protein: CASSQVLEVWEKLFF.

This sequence joins TRBV5-6 and TRBJ1-5; TRBD1 matches at 7 bases. The CDR3 sequence is 14 residues long. Germline V CDR1 and CDR2: SGHDT, YYEEEE. V shed 2 bases and J 6 bases; nucleotides not matched to a gene: 5. CDR3 DNA sequence: TGTGCCAGCAGCTTCCAGGGGGTGATTCAGCCCCAGCATTTT. Residues: CASSFQGVIQPQHF. Combining the CDR3 with reference TRBV5-6 and TRBJ1-5 gives the whole variable domain DAGVTQSPTHLIKTRGQQVTLRCSPKSGHDTVSWYQQALGQGPQFIFQYYEEEERQRGNFPDRFSGHQFPNYSSELNVNALLLGDSALYLCASSFQGVIQPQHFGDGTRLSIL.

V gene TRBV7-2 combines with J gene TRBJ1-2, with 7 bases matching TRBD1. With 2 bases clipped from V and 0 bases from J, the junction kept 0 bases outside the gene matches. Per germline, CDR1 SGHTA and CDR2 FQGNSA. CDR3 length: 14 amino acids. CDR3 sequence: CASSLQGANYGYTF. The CDR3 bases are TGTGCCAGCAGCTTACAGGGGGCTAACTATGGCTACACCTTC.

The rearrangement links TRBV6-5 to TRBJ2-1; no reliable D call. The CDR3 consists of 11 residues. CDR1 is MNHEY and CDR2 is SVGAGI in the germline V gene. Trimming removed 6 bases from V and 6 bases from J, with 6 bases in between. CDR3 nucleotides: TGTGCCAGCAGAGACTTCAATGAGCAGTTCTTC. This sequence encodes CASRDFNEQFF.

V is TRBV6-5 and J is TRBJ2-7; no clear D. The CDR3 consists of 14 residues. V lost 5 bases and J lost 0, with 11 bases in between. From germline, CDR1 is MNHEY and CDR2 SVGAGI. This chain's CDR3 is CASSERQDSYEQYF. CDR3 bases: TGTGCCAGCAGTGAAAGGCAGGACTCCTACGAGCAGTACTTC.

The V and J genes are TRBV30 and TRBJ1-2, with D maybe TRBD1 (6 bases). V lost 3 bases and J 5 bases, leaving 13 bases between the germline ends. Germline V lookup: CDR1 GTSNPN, CDR2 SVGIG (reference sequence). CDR3 size: 13 residues. The CDR3 loop reads CAWRATGSYGYTF. CDR3 bases: TGTGCCTGGAGGGCTACAGGGTCGTATGGCTACACCTTC.

This clone came up once. The rearrangement joins TRBV10-2 to TRBJ1-1; D remains unclear. Germline V gives CDR1 WSHSY, CDR2 SAAADI. Trimming pared 1 base from V and 2 bases from J, leaving 11 bases between. This CDR3 region has 15 residues. The CDR3 DNA reads as TGCGCCAGCAGTGAGTTGGAGGTCGCCAACACTGAAGCTTTCTTT. This codes for CASSELEVANTEAFF.

The gene calls are TRBV4-2 and TRBJ1-5; a weak D match, TRBD1 (5 bases). This CDR3 spans 16 amino acids. Trimming took 4 bases from V and 7 from J, leaving 20 bases between them. CDR1 and CDR2 from the germline V gene are LGHNA and YNFKEQ. The CDR3 DNA sequence: TGTGCCAGCAGCCGGGGAGGGGCCGAGTATTCACAGCCCCAGCATTTT. Protein product: CASSRGGAEYSQPQHF.

This rearrangement joins TRBV25-1 to TRBJ1-1; D is possibly TRBD1 (6 bases). Trimming removed 1 base from V and 5 bases from J, with 11 bases in between. This CDR3 spans 14 amino acids. Germline CDR1 is MGHDK and CDR2 is SYGVNS. The CDR3, as DNA: TGTGCCAGCAGTGAATCTCAGGGGTGGACTGAAGCTTTCTTT. Translating gives CASSESQGWTEAFF.

The chain joins TRBV5-1 to TRBJ1-4; no firm D call. Per germline, CDR1 SGHRS and CDR2 YFSETQ. This CDR3 is built from 14 residues. V lost 0 bases and J lost 6, with 9 bases in between. CDR3: CASSLEFSHEKLFF. In nucleotides, the CDR3 is TGCGCCAGCAGCTTGGAATTTAGCCATGAAAAACTGTTTTTT.

The genes are TRBV5-1 and TRBJ1-2; no firm D call. The length of the CDR3 is 13 residues. V lost 0 bases and J 5 bases, leaving 8 bases between the germline ends. Germline V gives CDR1 SGHRS, CDR2 YFSETQ. CDR3 coding DNA: TGCGCCAGCAGCTTGGAACGGGAATATGGCTACACCTTC. Its translation: CASSLEREYGYTF.

The chain uses TRBV7-9 and TRBJ1-6, with D possibly being TRBD1 (6 bases). Germline CDR1 and CDR2: SEHNR and FQNEAQ (reference sequence). Trimming cost V 2 bases and J 3 bases, with 11 bases left between them. The CDR3 sequence is 16 residues long. The chain's CDR3 is CASSLPGGGYNSPLHF. The CDR3 bases are TGTGCCAGCAGCTTACCGGGAGGGGGCTATAATTCACCCCTCCACTTT.

The chain employs TRBV5-6 and TRBJ1-1; D ambiguous. This CDR3 spans 17 amino acids. Trimming left V 4 bases short and J 12 bases short, with 31 bases between. Germline CDR1 and CDR2: SGHDT and YYEEEE. CDR3 sequence (DNA): TGTGCCAGCAGCACCCCTGGTGGGCGGCTGCGGGGAGGACGAACTTTCTTT. Its protein product is CASSTPGGRLRGGRTFF.

The chain has TRBV6-5 and TRBJ1-1; a possible D gene is TRBD1 (5 bases). CDR3 length: 15 residues. Trimming stripped 2 bases from V and 3 bases from J, with 13 bases between. CDR1 is MNHEY and CDR2 is SVGAGI in the germline V gene. The CDR3 is CASSYQGHVDTEAFF. The CDR3 bases are TGTGCCAGCAGTTACCAGGGCCATGTGGACACTGAAGCTTTCTTT.

This clone has just a few counts. V is TRBV6-6 and J is TRBJ1-1; D not resolved. Trimming removed 5 bases at V and 5 bases at J, with 18 bases between. Germline loops: CDR1 MNHNY, CDR2 SVGAGI (reference sequence). This CDR3 has 15 amino acids. In DNA, the CDR3 is TGTGCCAGCAGTCTCGGCCGGGGATTAAGTACTGAAGCTTTCTTT. It encodes CASSLGRGLSTEAFF.

The chain employs TRBV19 and TRBJ1-6; D unresolved. The germline V gene has CDR1 LNHDA and CDR2 SQIVND (reference sequence). The CDR3 totals 14 residues. Trimming took 1 base from V and 6 from J, leaving 7 bases between them. CDR3 protein: CASSIVGVNSPLHF. The DNA for the CDR3 is TGTGCCAGTAGTATAGTCGGGGTTAATTCACCCCTCCACTTT.

Comment on this clone: The junction shows a germline mismatch at one end, possibly a read error. This chain uses TRBV7-9 with TRBJ1-1; D possibly corresponds to TRBD1 (6 bases). CDR1 is SEHNR and CDR2 is FQNEAQ in the germline V gene (reference sequence). The CDR3 covers 14 residues. The CDR3 loop reads CSSSLVRGQGEAFF. As DNA, the CDR3 is TGTTCCAGCAGCTTAGTAAGGGGACAAGGTGAAGCTTTCTTT.

This sequence joins TRBV2 and TRBJ2-1, with 12 bases matching TRBD2. V shed 6 bases, J shed 7 bases, and the junction held 4 bases outside the gene matches. This CDR3 is built from 14 residues. Germline lookup yields CDR1 SNHLY and CDR2 FYNNEI. The CDR3 DNA is TGTGCCAGCAGGACTAGCGGGGGAGCTAATGAGCAGTTCTTC. It yields the protein CASRTSGGANEQFF.